Sequencing of this T cell receptor beta chain was carried out in a study of T-cell memory formation after mild COVID-19. Study results and caveats: In pre-infection memory, a portion of responding clones appeared, which suggested that cross-reactive memory joined.

This clonotype was recorded a few times. Its antigen is unknown. TCRdb reprocessed the 5' RACE reads via MiXCR and lists one record per CDR3 protein. The sample consists of around 320,000 distinct CDR3 sequences, approximately 19% of them appearing once. The V gene lost 4 bases and the J gene lost 4 bases, with 5 bases spanning the gap. This CDR3 has 10 residues. From germline, CDR1 is SQVTM and CDR2 ANQGSEA. The TCR originated in a man aged 18 to 35 who had mild COVID-19 (a few samples of this study predate the infection). Cell type and time point are not known. V and J are TRBV29-1 and TRBJ2-7, with no clear D. Sequenced: PBMCs or a T cell subset sorted from them (not recorded which). The CDR3: CSVVDYEQYF. The CDR3 DNA is TGCAGCGTTGTGGATTACGAGCAGTACTTC.